What follows is one T cell receptor beta chain and its context. The antigen remains unidentified. A multiplex PCR was run with 60 Vbeta primers and 13 Jbeta primers. The data were produced by immunoSEQ multiplex PCR, yet TCRdb's version contains in-frame clones alone and is incomplete. The table lists over 200,000 clones, 77% of them singletons, with less than 3.5% in the top ten. The sample is drawn from a study of cytomegalovirus exposure and HLA in healthy donors. Study as a whole: Unique TCRs from HLA-typed donors, 80 million to 90 million of them, were held in an early data release.

Study-wide findings and caveats: A later examination showed that TCR association rates differed by HLA locus, with DRB1 most and HLA-C fewest. A later analysis reportedly identified an Asian-associated ancestry cluster as carrying fewer N-insertions than the 666-donor mean. Donor immune exposure was known only as CMV serostatus.

Sequencing used PBMCs. This receptor was identified in a woman aged 55 to 70 in good health and CMV-seropositive.

Here the CDR3 reads CASSPMDGGTEQYF. The CDR3 DNA follows: TGCGCCAGCAGCCCGATGGACGGAGGAACCGAGCAGTACTTC. This chain connects TRBV5-1 to TRBJ2-7; D may be TRBD2 (5 bases). This CDR3 is built from 14 residues. Trimming shortened V by 4 bases and J by 6 bases, and 17 bases separated the two germline ends. Germline-derived CDR1 and CDR2 are SGHRS and YFSETQ.